The 30 T cell receptor beta chains below come from one sample, sequenced in a study of blood T cell repertoires in COVID-19. This table comes from immunoSEQ multiplex PCR, and its TCRdb copy is limited to in-frame clones, with some not included. The table has about 180,000 clones, 81% seen once. What was sequenced was peripheral blood. The receptors originated from a woman of 80 years or more with COVID-19, enrolled during active disease.

This clone was observed a few times. J is TRBJ2-7 and V is TRBV28, with 13 bases fitting TRBD2. The V gene's germline CDR1 is MDHEN and CDR2 SYDVKM. The length of the CDR3 is 19 residues. Unmatched junction bases numbered 14, after V lost 6 bases and J lost 0 bases. The chain's CDR3 is CASSPLGIRLAGGSYEQYF. For the CDR3, the DNA is TGTGCCAGCAGCCCGCTGGGGATCCGACTAGCGGGGGGCTCCTACGAGCAGTACTTC.

The V and J genes are TRBV6-5 and TRBJ1-3, with D unclear. The V and J ends lost 6 bases and 3 bases respectively, with 12 bases between them. CDR1 MNHEY and CDR2 SVGAGI come from the germline V gene. The CDR3 loop spans 14 amino acids. In DNA form, the CDR3 reads TGTGCCAGCAGCCCAGGCGGGGTTGGAAACACCATATATTTT. The encoded protein is CASSPGGVGNTIYF.

V usage is TRBV5-4 and J usage is TRBJ2-1; TRBD1 matches at 7 bases. Germline V CDR1 and CDR2: SGHNT, YYREEE (reference sequence). The CDR3 loop spans 15 amino acids. The ends lost 0 bases at V and 1 base at J; junction bases unmatched: 1. In nucleotides, the CDR3 is TGTGCCAGCAGCTTGGGACAGGGATCCTACAATGAGCAGTTCTTC. This encodes CASSLGQGSYNEQFF.

The chain employs TRBV28 and TRBJ2-3; TRBD2 aligns across 7 bases. J lost 5 bases, V lost 2 bases, and 19 bases had no gene match. The V gene's germline CDR1 is MDHEN and CDR2 SYDVKM. The length of the CDR3 is 19 residues. The CDR3 nucleotides are TGTGCCAGCAGTTTAATACCCCTAGCTAAGGGGAGGGCCGAAGATACGCAGTATTTT. It is translated as CASSLIPLAKGRAEDTQYF.

The table lists this clone with a few counts. The rearrangement uses TRBV9 and TRBJ1-3, with 9 bases aligning to TRBD1. The germline CDR1 and CDR2 sequences are SGDLS and YYNGEE. The length of the CDR3 is 15 residues. The junction had 1 base not matched to a gene; V was cut back by 2 bases and J by 1 base. The CDR3 DNA sequence: TGTGCCAGCAGCGTCGGACAGGGGTCTGGAAACACCATATATTTT. It encodes CASSVGQGSGNTIYF.

The chain is built from TRBV9 and TRBJ2-7; 9 bases align to TRBD1. V dropped 4 bases and J dropped 12; count of bases not matched to a gene: 11. CDR3 length: 13 amino acids. Germline V CDR1 and CDR2: SGDLS, YYNGEE. Written as DNA, the CDR3 is TGTGCCAGCAGCCCTGGGGGGACAGGGAATGTGTACTTC. Amino acids: CASSPGGTGNVYF. Variable domain in full (rest from reference TRBV9 and TRBJ2-7): DSGVTQTPKHLITATGQRVTLRCSPRSGDLSVYWYQQSLDQGLQFLIQYYNGEERAKGNILERFSAQQFPDLHSELNLSSLELGDSALYFCASSPGGTGNVYFGPGTRLTVT.

Only one count was recorded for this clone. This chain links TRBV11-2 with TRBJ1-4, with no clear D. Germline assignment: CDR1 SGHAT and CDR2 FQNNGV. The CDR3 is 15 amino acids. V lost 4 bases, J lost 4 bases, and 13 bases lay in between. CDR3 region: CASSSHPGFNEKLFF. CDR3 bases: TGTGCCAGCAGCTCACATCCGGGATTTAATGAAAAACTGTTTTTT.

The chain's CDR3 is CASSHDRAPATNEKLFF. In nucleotides, the CDR3 is TGTGCCAGTAGCCACGACAGGGCTCCGGCAACTAATGAAAAACTGTTTTTT. The chain joins TRBV19 to TRBJ1-4, with 7 positions matching TRBD1. The V gene end was trimmed by 6 bases and the J gene end by 0 bases; junction bases not matched to a gene: 10. This CDR3 is built from 17 residues. Germline assignment: CDR1 LNHDA and CDR2 SQIVND (reference sequence).

The chain couples TRBV6-5 to TRBJ2-7, with 9 bases fitting TRBD1. CDR1 MNHEY and CDR2 SVGAGI come from the germline V gene. CDR3 length equals 15 residues. V lost 5 bases and J lost 2; bases outside the gene matches: 7. The CDR3 loop is CASSLSGTGTYEQYF. The CDR3 nucleotides read TGTGCCAGCAGTCTCTCCGGGACAGGGACCTACGAGCAGTACTTC.

The J gene is TRBJ2-2, the V gene TRBV7-2; D is unclear. The CDR3 totals 14 residues. The germline CDR1 and CDR2 sequences are SGHTA and FQGNSA. The V and J ends lost 5 bases and 0 bases respectively, with 7 bases between them. The chain's CDR3 is CASSPLPNTGELFF. For the CDR3, the DNA is TGTGCCAGCAGCCCACTGCCGAACACCGGGGAGCTGTTTTTT.

V and J are TRBV4-2 and TRBJ2-2, with D tentatively TRBD2 (6 bases). The CDR3 is 14 amino acids. V lost 6 bases and J 6 bases, leaving 14 bases between the germline ends. Looked up from germline, CDR1 is LGHNA and CDR2 is YNFKEQ. The CDR3 DNA reads TGTGCCAGCAGTTCACGAGCGGGCCCCGGGGAGCTGTTTTTT. It specifies CASSSRAGPGELFF.

V gene TRBV12-3 or TRBV12-4 combines with J gene TRBJ1-2, with 8 bases lining up with TRBD1. The CDR3 runs to 13 residues. Germline trimming cut 6 bases from V and 5 bases from J; bases unmatched to any gene: 5. CDR3 in amino acids: CASRDRAGYGYTF. The CDR3 DNA follows: TGTGCCAGCAGGGACAGGGCTGGGTATGGCTACACCTTC.

The chain has TRBV14 and TRBJ2-3, with 8 bases that match TRBD2. Germline values: CDR1 SGHDN, CDR2 FVKESK. CDR3 length: 15 amino acids. The J segment lost 4 bases and the V segment lost 5 bases, leaving 8 bases of the junction unmatched. The CDR3 region is CASSSSGDFSDTQYF. CDR3 DNA: TGTGCCAGCAGCAGTAGCGGGGATTTCTCAGATACGCAGTATTTT.

The CDR3 region is CASSPPGRSTDTQYF. The DNA of the CDR3 is TGTGCCAGCTCACCACCCGGCAGGAGCACAGATACGCAGTATTTT. The J gene is TRBJ2-3, the V gene TRBV28, with no clear D. The CDR3 runs to 15 residues. Germline lookup yields CDR1 MDHEN and CDR2 SYDVKM. V was shortened by 8 bases and J by 0 bases, with 15 bases between the two germline ends. Filled out from reference TRBV28 and TRBJ2-3, the complete variable domain reads DVKVTQSSRYLVKRTGEKVFLECVQDMDHENMFWYRQDPGLGLRLIYFSYDVKMKEKGDIPEGYSVSREKKERFSLILESASTNQTSMYLCASSPPGRSTDTQYFGPGTRLTVL.

The chain uses TRBV7-9 and TRBJ1-2; D remains ambiguous. V lost 0 bases and J lost 6, with 8 bases in between. Looked up from germline, CDR1 is SEHNR and CDR2 is FQNEAQ (reference sequence). The CDR3 contains 13 residues. The CDR3 spells CASSLADGDGYTF. DNA of the CDR3: TGTGCCAGCAGCTTAGCGGACGGGGATGGCTACACCTTC. Variable domain in full (rest from reference TRBV7-9 and TRBJ1-2): DTGVSQNPRHKITKRGQNVTFRCDPISEHNRLYWYRQTLGQGPEFLTYFQNEAQLEKSRLLSDRFSAERPKGSFSTLEIQRTEQGDSAMYLCASSLADGDGYTFGSGTRLTVV.

This rearrangement joins TRBV10-3 to TRBJ2-7, with 14 bases fitting TRBD2. Germline lookup yields CDR1 ENHRY and CDR2 SYGVKD. J gave up 4 bases and V 6 bases, and 5 bases lay outside the gene matches. The CDR3 has 15 amino acids. CDR3 nucleotides: TGTGCCATCAGGGGGGGACTAGCGGGAGCTTACGAGCAGTACTTC. Its protein product is CAIRGGLAGAYEQYF.

The chain recombines TRBV5-5 with TRBJ2-7; possible D gene TRBD1, 6 bases. The CDR3 runs to 16 residues. Germline CDR1 and CDR2: SGHKS and YYEKEE (reference sequence). Trimming cost V 4 bases and J 2 bases, with 19 bases left between them. The CDR3, as DNA: TGTGCCAGCAGCGAATTAACAGGGTCGGTCCCCTACGAGCAGTACTTC. As protein: CASSELTGSVPYEQYF.

The sample holds a few counts of this clone. The rearrangement joins TRBV11-2 to TRBJ2-7; perhaps TRBD1 as D (7 bases). The V gene lost 4 bases and the J gene lost 3 bases, with 16 bases spanning the gap. CDR3 length equals 15 residues. Per the germline V gene, CDR1 is SGHAT and CDR2 is FQNNGV. The CDR3 DNA reads as TGTGCCAGCAGCTCACAGGGTCAGGGGGGCTACGAGCAGTACTTC. It translates to CASSSQGQGGYEQYF.

The chain is built from TRBV6-1 and TRBJ2-3; TRBD1 aligns across 7 bases. Germline CDR1 reads MNHNS; CDR2 reads SASEGT. Trimming removed 0 bases from V and 2 bases from J; junction bases left unmatched: 11. This CDR3 has 18 residues. The CDR3 is CASSEAYYTGANTDTQYF. The CDR3 DNA is TGTGCCAGCAGTGAAGCGTATTATACAGGGGCCAACACAGATACGCAGTATTTT.

V gene TRBV21-1 combines with J gene TRBJ2-5; the table's D call, TRBD2, has no DNA check behind it. TRBV21-1 is a recognized pseudogene. The CDR3 consists of 17 residues. This CDR3 is CASSKKRRGSYQETQYF. For the CDR3, the DNA is TGTGCCAGCAGCAAGAAGCGACGCGGATCGTACCAAGAGACCCAGTACTTC.

This clone was counted once. The chain joins TRBV10-1 to TRBJ1-5, with 11 nucleotides matching TRBD1. J gave up 0 bases and V 9 bases, and 7 bases lay outside the gene matches. The CDR3 consists of 16 residues. CDR1 is WNHNN, CDR2 SYGVQD, per germline (reference sequence). The chain's CDR3 is CASPPGQGVSNQPQHF. DNA for the CDR3: TGCGCCAGTCCCCCGGGACAGGGGGTTAGCAATCAGCCCCAGCATTTT.

The J gene is TRBJ1-3, the V gene TRBV7-9; tentative D call: TRBD1 (5 bases). Trimming left V 1 base short and J 0 bases short, with 10 bases between. This CDR3 is built from 16 residues. Germline lookup yields CDR1 SEHNR and CDR2 FQNEAQ (reference sequence). The CDR3 sequence is CASSLGQLYSGNTIYF. The CDR3 coding sequence is TGTGCCAGCAGCTTAGGACAGCTATACTCTGGAAACACCATATATTTT.

V is TRBV20-1 and J is TRBJ2-2; possibly TRBD1 for D (6 bases). Germline-derived CDR1 and CDR2 are DFQATT and SNEGSKA (reference sequence). V lost 3 bases and J 7 bases, leaving 15 bases between the germline ends. The CDR3 contains 14 residues. CDR3 protein: CSASKQGYHGELFF. The CDR3 DNA sequence: TGCAGTGCTAGTAAACAGGGATATCACGGGGAGCTGTTTTTT.

This clone was counted a few times. The chain links TRBV5-1 to TRBJ1-6; D call uncertain. The germline gives CDR1 SGHRS, CDR2 YFSETQ. CDR3 size: 13 residues. Trimming cost V 3 bases and J 7 bases, with 8 bases left between them. The chain's CDR3 is CASSSEGNSPLHF. The CDR3 nucleotides are TGCGCCAGCAGCTCCGAGGGAAATTCACCCCTCCACTTT.

This chain uses TRBV27 with TRBJ1-2; TRBD1 agrees at 7 bases. The CDR3 totals 13 residues. Germline values: CDR1 MNHEY, CDR2 SMNVEV (reference sequence). J lost 4 bases, V lost 5 bases, and 4 bases had no gene match. The CDR3 coding sequence is TGTGCCAGCAGTCCTCGACAGGGCTATGGCTACACCTTC. Protein sequence: CASSPRQGYGYTF.

The J gene is TRBJ1-1, the V gene TRBV7-9; D may be TRBD1 (6 bases). The CDR3 extends over 15 amino acids. Trimming cost V 5 bases and J 4 bases, with 17 bases left between them. Looked up from germline, CDR1 is SEHNR and CDR2 is FQNEAQ (reference sequence). CDR3 region: CASSPPGGSSTEAFF. The CDR3 nucleotides read TGTGCCAGCAGCCCACCGGGGGGCTCGAGCACTGAAGCTTTCTTT.

The J gene is TRBJ1-4, the V gene TRBV15; unclear D gene. V lost 3 bases and J 0 bases, leaving 14 bases between the germline ends. The CDR3 is made up of 17 amino acids. Germline values: CDR1 LNHNV, CDR2 YYDKDF (reference sequence). CDR3 DNA: TGTGCCACCAGCAGCCTCTTGGCAGGTCCAACTAATGAAAAACTGTTTTTT. It translates to CATSSLLAGPTNEKLFF.

This clone was observed a few times. CDR3 sequence reads: CASSGQGYTGELFF. CDR3 in DNA: TGCGCCAGCAGTGGACAGGGCTACACCGGGGAGCTGTTTTTT. The V call is TRBV5-1, the J call TRBJ2-2; 8 nucleotides match TRBD1. Germline trimming cut 5 bases from V and 3 bases from J; bases unmatched to any gene: 3. The CDR3 is 14 residues long. Germline V gives CDR1 SGHRS, CDR2 YFSETQ.

V is TRBV4-1 and J is TRBJ2-3; TRBD2 matches 9 bases. The CDR3 is 20 residues long. Germline CDR1 MGHRA, CDR2 YSYEKL. Germline trimming cut 1 base from V and 2 bases from J; bases unmatched to any gene: 16. Here the CDR3 DNA reads TGCGCCAGCAGCCAAGCCCGGGGGCTAGCGGGACTATTTCCCACAGATACGCAGTATTTT. Encoded protein: CASSQARGLAGLFPTDTQYF.

The chain carries TRBV11-2 and TRBJ2-1; a possible D gene is TRBD2 (5 bases). Germline-derived CDR1 and CDR2 are SGHAT and FQNNGV. The V end was cut by 4 bases, the J end by 0 bases, with 13 bases between. The CDR3 is 16 residues long. The CDR3 sequence is CASSSELGSSYNEQFF. The CDR3, as DNA: TGTGCCAGCAGCTCGGAATTGGGGAGCTCCTACAATGAGCAGTTCTTC.